This TCR beta chain was recorded in a study of CD8+ T cells in alopecia areata. Whole-study context: Treatment of the treated patients consisted of oral tofacitinib, 5 to 10 mg twice daily. Tofacitinib continued for 6 to 18 months and was then withheld for 6 months. Findings and caveats of the study: Especially in alopecia totalis/universalis, lesional scalp showed greater clonality than normal scalp did.

Cell sorting was applied to PBMCs, and CD4+ and CD8+ T cells were collected. Trimming shortened V by 0 bases and J by 9 bases, and 8 bases separated the two germline ends. The germline gives CDR1 SGHDT, CDR2 YYEEEE. This CDR3 comprises 12 residues. About this clone: The antigen is not known.

After isolation, RNA underwent reverse transcription to generate cDNA as the sequencing template. Profiling relied on immunoSEQ multiplex PCR, and the TCRdb table lists in-frame clones only, not all of them. Among some 150,000 clones listed, around 58% were seen once. Specimen: CD4+ T cells sorted from blood, collected at week 0. The TCR originated in a human donor with alopecia areata. J is TRBJ2-3 and V is TRBV5-6; D uncertain. The CDR3 DNA follows: TGTGCCAGCAGCTTGGAAGGTCCAACGCAGTATTTT. Amino acid sequence: CASSLEGPTQYF.